This T cell receptor beta chain was captured in a study of shared clonotypes between healthy human individuals. About the study: The cohort had two women and a few men, ages 18 to 49.

The donor cohort consisted entirely of Caucasian adults residing in Nashville, Tennessee. Splitting of each subset's genomic DNA was done evenly across several immunoSEQ plates. Methods used by the authors: Because ImmunoSEQ provided only junction sequences with no quality scores, the filtering differed. Sequencing used immunoSEQ multiplex PCR; TCRdb keeps in-frame clones, though not all of them. For V, J and clone size, that table is used; D and trimming come from the DNA. The sample includes some 500,000 clones, approximately 77% of them seen just once. Specimen: PBMCs. The sequence was obtained from a woman between 35 and 50 years old in good health. Some clones in this sample may be carry-over from other donors' samples.

The CDR3 DNA reads as TGTGCCAGCAGTTACCGGGACTTGAGACTCTTCTTC. It codes for CASSYRDLRLFF. The rearrangement joins TRBV6-6 to TRBJ2-1; the D gene is possibly TRBD2 (6 bases). The CDR3 is 12 residues long. Germline-derived CDR1 and CDR2 are MNHNY and SVGAGI (reference sequence). V was cut by 2 bases and J by 16 bases, with 15 bases left in between.